One sample yielded the 4 T cell receptor beta chains listed below, sequenced in a study of cytomegalovirus exposure and HLA in healthy donors. The PCR ran on 60 Vbeta and 13 Jbeta primers. Assay used: immunoSEQ multiplex PCR; TCRdb lists only in-frame clones, some missing. Of around 180,000 clones in the sample, roughly 85% are singletons; the top ten hold 1%. Sequencing input: PBMCs. The receptor source for this set is a boy aged 2 to 9 in good health and CMV-seronegative.

This chain uses TRBV5-1 with TRBJ1-2; 7 bases align to TRBD1. Trimming took 1 base from V and 0 from J; bases not matched to a gene: 0. There are 14 residues in the CDR3. CDR1 is SGHRS, CDR2 YFSETQ, per germline. The CDR3: CASSLTGANYGYTF. The CDR3 DNA reads TGCGCCAGCAGCTTGACAGGGGCTAACTATGGCTACACCTTC.

V and J are TRBV29-1 and TRBJ2-1; 12 bases are a match to TRBD2. Trimming took 6 bases from V and 2 from J; bases not matched to a gene: 17. The CDR3 is made up of 19 amino acids. The germline CDR1 and CDR2 sequences are SQVTM and ANQGSEA. The CDR3 sequence: CSVPPGLAGGLGAYNEQFF. The CDR3 DNA sequence: TGCAGCGTCCCCCCCGGGCTAGCGGGAGGGCTTGGGGCCTACAATGAGCAGTTCTTC.

This clone was picked up a small number of times. This CDR3 is CASSTIGSRTEAFF. Here the CDR3 DNA reads TGTGCCAGTAGTACCATCGGGAGTAGAACTGAAGCTTTCTTT. This chain links TRBV19 with TRBJ1-1, with D unclear. V was trimmed by 4 bases and J by 5 bases, leaving 14 bases between them. The CDR3 has 14 residues. Germline CDR1 LNHDA, CDR2 SQIVND (reference sequence).

The gene calls are TRBV19 and TRBJ2-1, with TRBD2 matching 12 bases. This CDR3 is built from 15 residues. Germline V gene lookup returns CDR1 LNHDA and CDR2 SQIVND (reference sequence). The junction had 4 bases not matched to a gene; V was cut back by 5 bases and J by 5 bases. This CDR3 is CASSGLAGGDNEQFF. CDR3 sequence (DNA): TGTGCCAGTAGTGGTCTAGCGGGAGGGGACAATGAGCAGTTCTTC.